Listed here are 32 T cell receptor beta chains from one sample, sequenced in a study of blood T cell repertoires in COVID-19. This table comes from immunoSEQ multiplex PCR, and its TCRdb copy is limited to in-frame clones, with some not included. Altogether 180,000 or so clones are present, around 87% being singletons, with the ten largest covering roughly 7%. The material sequenced was peripheral blood. The origin of the receptors is a woman older than 75 in a cohort sampled during active or convalescent COVID-19.

As DNA, the CDR3 is TGCGCCAGCAGCGATGCGACTAGAGCCCAAGAGACCCAGTACTTC. As protein: CASSDATRAQETQYF. This chain connects TRBV5-1 to TRBJ2-5; perhaps TRBD2 as D (6 bases). V dropped 4 bases and J dropped 1 base, with 14 bases sitting between them. Per the germline V gene, CDR1 is SGHRS and CDR2 is YFSETQ. The CDR3 spans 15 residues.

The chain is built from TRBV5-1 and TRBJ1-5; D is perhaps TRBD1 (5 bases). Germline-derived CDR1 and CDR2 are SGHRS and YFSETQ. This CDR3 has 15 amino acids. The germline V and J ends were trimmed by 3 bases and 0 bases, with 10 bases remaining between them. The CDR3 loop reads CASSSQGYSNQPQHF. The CDR3, as DNA: TGCGCCAGCAGCTCTCAGGGATATAGCAATCAGCCCCAGCATTTT.

The rearrangement joins TRBV30 to TRBJ1-4; tentative D call: TRBD1 (6 bases). CDR1 is GTSNPN, CDR2 SVGIG, per germline (reference sequence). The CDR3 is 13 residues long. V lost 5 bases and J 11 bases, leaving 18 bases between the germline ends. CDR3 sequence: CAWSGGGHQKLFF. CDR3 DNA sequence: TGTGCCTGGTCTGGCGGGGGCCACCAGAAACTGTTTTTT.

This clone has only one observation. The J gene is TRBJ2-1, the V gene TRBV5-1; TRBD1 matches at 10 bases. The V and J ends lost 0 bases and 3 bases, in that order; junction bases with no gene match: 0. The germline CDR1 and CDR2 sequences are SGHRS and YFSETQ. The CDR3 loop spans 15 amino acids. The CDR3 loop is CASSLGTGGYNEQFF. The DNA of the CDR3 is TGCGCCAGCAGCTTGGGGACAGGGGGCTACAATGAGCAGTTCTTC.

The V call is TRBV7-9, the J call TRBJ1-1; 8 bases agree with TRBD1. Germline loops: CDR1 SEHNR, CDR2 FQNEAQ (reference sequence). The CDR3 has 18 residues. Germline trimming cut 6 bases from V and 0 bases from J; bases unmatched to any gene: 15. In DNA, the CDR3 is TGTGCCAGCAGTCCCAGGGGGCTAACCACACCGTTGAACACTGAAGCTTTCTTT. It encodes CASSPRGLTTPLNTEAFF.

The chain carries TRBV15 and TRBJ1-4, with D uncertain. The CDR3 consists of 16 residues. Per the germline V gene, CDR1 is LNHNV and CDR2 is YYDKDF (reference sequence). V lost 0 bases and J lost 2, with 10 bases in between. The CDR3 region is CATSRDPQATNEKLFF. The DNA of the CDR3 is TGTGCCACCAGCAGAGATCCCCAGGCCACTAATGAAAAACTGTTTTTT.

The chain uses TRBV11-3 and TRBJ2-7; 7 bases agree with TRBD2. V trimming: 7 bases; J trimming: 3 bases; junction bases outside the gene matches: 9. CDR1 SGHNT and CDR2 YENEEA come from the germline V gene. CDR3 length: 14 amino acids. CDR3 nucleotides: TGTGCCAGCACCCCACCGTGGGACTACTACGAGCAGTACTTC. Amino acid sequence: CASTPPWDYYEQYF.

The rearrangement uses TRBV18 and TRBJ2-1, with a tentative D call TRBD1 (6 bases). Trimming took 5 bases from V and 2 from J, leaving 13 bases between them. The CDR3 is made up of 15 amino acids. The V gene's germline CDR1 is KGHSH and CDR2 LQKENI. Written as DNA, the CDR3 is TGTGCCAGCTCATTACAGGGCGCGGCCTACAATGAGCAGTTCTTC. Amino acids: CASSLQGAAYNEQFF.

The J gene is TRBJ2-3, the V gene TRBV9, with 10 bases lining up with TRBD1. CDR1 is SGDLS and CDR2 is YYNGEE in the germline V gene. The CDR3 runs to 17 residues. The junction had 7 bases not matched to a gene; V was cut back by 0 bases and J by 3 bases. CDR3 bases: TGTGCCAGCAGCGTAGACGGGACAGGGGTTGGGACAGATACGCAGTATTTT. Protein sequence: CASSVDGTGVGTDTQYF.

The genes are TRBV3-1 (or the pseudogene TRBV3-2) and TRBJ2-3; 10 bases fit TRBD1. The CDR3 is 16 amino acids. V was pared by 1 base and J by 6 bases, with 7 bases of the junction left unmatched. Germline V CDR1 and CDR2: LGHDT, YNNKEL (reference sequence). The CDR3 DNA follows: TGTGCCAGCAGCCAAGCAATGACAGGGGGCAGGGATACGCAGTATTTT. It encodes CASSQAMTGGRDTQYF.

The chain has TRBV10-3 and TRBJ2-1, with 11 bases fitting TRBD2. The CDR3 length is 16 residues. Germline assignment: CDR1 ENHRY and CDR2 SYGVKD. V lost 5 bases to trimming and J lost 2 bases; unmatched junction nucleotides: 5. In DNA, the CDR3 is TGTGCCATCAGTTCTCCGACTAGCGGGGCCTACAATGAGCAGTTCTTC. Protein: CAISSPTSGAYNEQFF.

This clone has just one count. CDR3 amino acids: CASSSTLLGAAWANVLTF. The CDR3, as DNA: TGTGCCAGCAGTTCGACCTTATTAGGGGCTGCCTGGGCCAACGTCCTGACTTTC. This chain uses TRBV28 with TRBJ2-6; tentative D call: TRBD1 (5 bases). Trimming pared 4 bases from V and 5 bases from J, leaving 21 bases between. There are 18 residues in the CDR3. The germline gives CDR1 MDHEN, CDR2 SYDVKM.

This chain uses TRBV10-3 with TRBJ1-1, with 7 bases lining up with TRBD1. CDR3 length equals 15 residues. Germline V gives CDR1 ENHRY, CDR2 SYGVKD. The V gene end was trimmed by 9 bases and the J gene end by 5 bases; junction bases not matched to a gene: 15. The CDR3 DNA sequence: TGTGCCATACGGCCGCACAGGGGCCCCGGAACTGAAGCTTTCTTT. Protein sequence: CAIRPHRGPGTEAFF.

V is TRBV19 and J is TRBJ1-4, with D possibly TRBD1 on 6 matching bases. Trimming took 1 base from V and 3 from J, leaving 12 bases between them. CDR1 and CDR2 (germline): LNHDA, SQIVND (reference sequence). The CDR3 is 16 residues long. The CDR3 sequence: CASSIVYRVPNEKLFF. The CDR3 DNA reads as TGTGCCAGTAGTATAGTCTACAGGGTGCCTAATGAAAAACTGTTTTTT.

This chain links TRBV3-1 (or the pseudogene TRBV3-2) with TRBJ1-1; TRBD1 might be the D (5 bases). The CDR3 spans 14 residues. Trimming cost V 7 bases and J 1 base, with 13 bases left between them. Germline values: CDR1 LGHDT, CDR2 YNNKEL (reference sequence). CDR3 DNA sequence: TGTGCCAGCACCCGAGTCGGGGGGAACACTGAAGCTTTCTTT. It specifies CASTRVGGNTEAFF.

This chain connects TRBV7-2 to TRBJ2-7; D uncertain. The CDR3 totals 13 residues. The V end was cut by 1 base, the J end by 2 bases, with 6 bases between. Germline lookup yields CDR1 SGHTA and CDR2 FQGNSA. The CDR3 sequence is CASSLVPAYEQYF. CDR3 sequence (DNA): TGTGCCAGCAGCTTAGTCCCGGCCTACGAGCAGTACTTC.

The V and J genes are TRBV6-5 and TRBJ2-6, with a tentative D call TRBD1 (7 bases). Trimming took 10 bases from V and 0 from J, leaving 13 bases between them. In germline, CDR1 is MNHEY, CDR2 SVGAGI. The CDR3 contains 15 residues. CDR3 sequence (DNA): TGTGCCATAGGACAGGACTACTCTGGGGCCAACGTCCTGACTTTC. This sequence encodes CAIGQDYSGANVLTF.

The chain employs TRBV28 and TRBJ1-5; 8 bases are a match to TRBD1. CDR3 length equals 20 residues. The junction had 20 bases not matched to a gene; V was cut back by 7 bases and J by 0 bases. Germline V gene sequence: CDR1 MDHEN, CDR2 SYDVKM. CDR3 coding DNA: TGTGCCAGCACCCTTTCGGGCAGGGGGCCTCGGGTTTATAGCAATCAGCCCCAGCATTTT. This translates into CASTLSGRGPRVYSNQPQHF.

This clone appeared a few times. The chain couples TRBV9 to TRBJ1-1; the D is unclear. Germline values: CDR1 SGDLS, CDR2 YYNGEE. Trimming cost V 2 bases and J 5 bases, with 13 bases left between them. There are 14 residues in the CDR3. CDR3 in amino acids: CASSVVLTGTEAFF. DNA for the CDR3: TGTGCCAGCAGCGTCGTCCTAACCGGGACTGAAGCTTTCTTT.

This clone was recorded a few times. For the CDR3, the DNA is TGCGCCAGCAGCCAAGTTCTTGTCCACACCGGGGAGCTGTTTTTT. Translation: CASSQVLVHTGELFF. This chain links TRBV4-1 with TRBJ2-2, with no clear D. Deletions cut 1 base from V and 3 bases from J, with 9 bases between. The germline V gene has CDR1 MGHRA and CDR2 YSYEKL. The CDR3 totals 15 residues.

The V call is TRBV6-1, the J call TRBJ2-2; TRBD2 aligns across 10 bases. This CDR3 has 18 amino acids. Germline CDR1 reads MNHNS; CDR2 reads SASEGT. The J segment lost 2 bases and the V segment lost 2 bases, leaving 8 bases of the junction unmatched. The CDR3 coding sequence is TGTGCCAGCAGTGAAATAGTTAGCGGGGGGTTAAACACCGGGGAGCTGTTTTTT. Translation gives CASSEIVSGGLNTGELFF.

The CDR3 spells CASSDLTGTPYGYTF. DNA for the CDR3: TGCGCCAGCAGTGACTTGACCGGGACACCCTATGGCTACACCTTC. The gene calls are TRBV10-2 and TRBJ1-2, with TRBD1 as a possible D gene (6 bases). V gave up 3 bases and J gave up 4 bases, with 15 bases separating them. CDR1 is WSHSY, CDR2 SAAADI, per germline. The CDR3 length is 15 residues.

The gene calls are TRBV19 and TRBJ1-1; D is ambiguous. The length of the CDR3 is 15 residues. Germline CDR1 is LNHDA and CDR2 is SQIVND (reference sequence). V dropped 3 bases and J dropped 0 bases, with 11 bases sitting between them. In DNA form, the CDR3 reads TGTGCCAGTAGTATTGAGGGAACATTGAACACTGAAGCTTTCTTT. Translated, it gives CASSIEGTLNTEAFF.

V and J are TRBV18 and TRBJ2-2, with a tentative D call TRBD1 (6 bases). V lost 3 bases, J lost 1 base, and 12 bases lay in between. The germline V gene encodes CDR1 KGHSH and CDR2 LQKENI. The CDR3 sequence is 16 residues long. The CDR3 region is CASSPPQGRNTGELFF. As DNA, the CDR3 is TGTGCCAGCTCACCCCCGCAGGGGCGGAACACCGGGGAGCTGTTTTTT.

The chain links TRBV5-1 to TRBJ2-7, with D perhaps matching TRBD1 (5 bases). CDR3 size: 12 residues. V was pared by 0 bases and J by 6 bases, with 7 bases between. Germline V gene lookup returns CDR1 SGHRS and CDR2 YFSETQ. CDR3 in DNA: TGCGCCAGCAGCTTGGAAAGGGGCGAGCAGTACTTC. Translation: CASSLERGEQYF.

V usage is TRBV5-1 and J usage is TRBJ2-2; 9 positions match TRBD2. Germline V CDR1 and CDR2: SGHRS, YFSETQ. Trimming cost V 4 bases and J 5 bases; bases outside gene matches: 6. The CDR3 loop spans 15 amino acids. The CDR3: CASSQRGARTGELFF. CDR3 sequence (DNA): TGCGCCAGCAGCCAGCGGGGGGCAAGAACCGGGGAGCTGTTTTTT.

The genes are TRBV28 and TRBJ1-5, with D maybe TRBD1 (6 bases). Between the trimmed V and J ends, which lost 10 bases and 0 bases, there was a span of 19 bases. Germline CDR1 reads MDHEN; CDR2 reads SYDVKM. The length of the CDR3 is 16 residues. In DNA form, the CDR3 reads TGTGCCACCTCTCTCGGGGGGCCGCATAGCAATCAGCCCCAGCATTTT. This encodes CATSLGGPHSNQPQHF.

The rearrangement joins TRBV14 to TRBJ1-2; no firm D call. CDR3 length: 12 amino acids. V gave up 3 bases and J gave up 6 bases, with 8 bases separating them. Germline V lookup: CDR1 SGHDN, CDR2 FVKESK. The DNA of the CDR3 is TGTGCCAGCAGCCATGGCGGGAATGGCTACACCTTC. It specifies CASSHGGNGYTF.

J is TRBJ1-6 and V is TRBV7-2; possibly TRBD1 for D (5 bases). Germline V gives CDR1 SGHTA, CDR2 FQGNSA. The CDR3 extends over 14 amino acids. V gave up 1 base and J gave up 10 bases, with 11 bases separating them. The CDR3 here is CASSLVQVGSPLHF. The CDR3 bases are TGTGCCAGCAGCTTAGTACAGGTGGGGTCACCCCTCCACTTT.

This clone was picked up a small number of times. The chain carries TRBV10-3 and TRBJ2-7; D perhaps matches TRBD2 (6 bases). The CDR3 has 14 amino acids. V lost 4 bases to trimming and J lost 0 bases, with 10 bases between them. The germline gives CDR1 ENHRY, CDR2 SYGVKD. The CDR3 DNA follows: TGTGCCATCAGTGCCGGCGGGAACTCCTACGAGCAGTACGTC. Its protein is CAISAGGNSYEQYV.

The chain recombines TRBV11-2 with TRBJ1-1; possible D gene TRBD1, 5 bases. The V end was cut by 5 bases, the J end by 4 bases, with 17 bases between. This CDR3 contains 15 residues. Germline assignment: CDR1 SGHAT and CDR2 FQNNGV. The CDR3 is CASSRLPGVATEAFF. DNA for the CDR3: TGTGCCAGCAGCCGATTGCCGGGGGTGGCCACTGAAGCTTTCTTT.

This clone was recorded a few times. CDR3 amino acids: CASSVRQGAGETQYF. The CDR3 DNA follows: TGTGCCAGCAGTGTAAGACAGGGCGCGGGGGAGACCCAGTACTTC. The V and J genes are TRBV2 and TRBJ2-5; the D gene is possibly TRBD1 (7 bases). The CDR3 has 15 amino acids. V lost 4 bases and J 5 bases, leaving 17 bases between the germline ends. Germline CDR1 is SNHLY and CDR2 is FYNNEI.